This T cell receptor (beta chain) was retrieved from a study of blood T cell repertoires in COVID-19. Study as a whole: The analysed material was cDNA or gDNA that came from T cells, B-cell-depleted T cells, or PBMCs.

Original handling: Estimation of nucleated cell counts was performed using reference gene primer amplification. Method: immunoSEQ multiplex PCR; TCRdb's copy keeps in-frame clones and lacks some. V and J calls plus clone size are reproduced from that table; the DNA served to infer D and trimming. The table lists over 300,000 clones, nearly 90% of them singletons. The length of the CDR3 is 17 residues. Trimming shortened V by 4 bases and J by 0 bases, and 20 bases separated the two germline ends. CDR1 is SGHRS, CDR2 YFSETQ, per germline. The TCR was taken from a man between 18 and 35 years old with active or convalescent COVID-19. V is TRBV5-1 and J is TRBJ2-7, with D possibly being TRBD2 (6 bases). Material for sequencing was peripheral blood. In DNA, the CDR3 is TGCGCCAGCAGCCGGGGTTCCTCTAGCGCCTCCTCCTACGAGCAGTACTTC. Its protein product is CASSRGSSSASSYEQYF.